This TCR beta chain comes out of a study of blood T cell repertoires in COVID-19 (dated by TCRdb to 2018 to 2020). Regarding the complete study: Samples from collaborators originated in the United States, Italy and Spain and spanned both the acute and convalescent phases of COVID-19. The prospective study material was composed of cDNA or gDNA derived from T cells, B-cell-depleted T cells, or PBMCs. The dataset comprised deeply sampled blood TCRbeta repertoires from subjects exposed to, actively infected with, or recovered from COVID-19. The repertoires were released in a freely available public database meant as a resource for research on the immune response to SARS-CoV-2. The samples were drawn from the first 160 participants of the ongoing ImmuneRACE study and from roughly 1,300 subjects provided by 6 global collaborators. A de-identified subject ID, COVID-19 status, age in years and sex were almost always included in the sample metadata. Where HLA class I and class II types were available, the types were taken from metadata supplied by the sample provider, not from assay-based typing. General conclusions and limits of the study: The amount of clinical and demographic metadata varied by source and participant and was provided uncurated.

The CDR3, cysteine through phenylalanine, is 15 amino acids long. The DNA shown is the 45-base CDR3, in frame from base 1. The germline V gene specifies LGHNA as CDR1 and YSLEER as CDR2. Trimming removed 3 bases from V and 2 bases from J, leaving 14 bases between the germline ends. In regard to this clone: What this receptor recognizes is not known. The sample holds no much larger clone one base away, and base qualities are not on file.

One collaborating source in Seattle enrolled patients while the patients were actively infected and followed the patients over time throughout the course of disease. Whole blood was collected in K2EDTA tubes by collaborating institutions according to the institutions' own protocols. For TCRbeta analysis, collaborators shipped samples as frozen whole blood, isolated PBMCs, or DNA extracted from either of those sample types. TCRbeta CDR3 regions were amplified from genomic DNA using the immunoSEQ Assay, a bias-controlled multiplex PCR. The original pipeline was this. Nucleated cell counts per sample were estimated from amplification of reference gene primers within the assay. Sequence reads were collapsed and filtered to measure the absolute abundance of every unique TCRbeta CDR3 rearrangement. Productive Simpson clonality was computed per sample as the square root of Simpson's diversity index over productive rearrangements. TCRdb took over this immuneACCESS table, retaining in-frame rearrangements with V and J assigned. Such tables are incomplete; in checked studies, under half of the missing clones stem from an unresolved V gene, and the remainder is unexplained. From that table come the V and J calls and clone size; the DNA was used to work out D and trimming. This sample is represented by 250,000 to 350,000 clones; 80% to 90% of them were singletons. The ten largest clones capture 6.3% of the sample.

The clonotype comes from a woman aged 45-65 years with COVID-19, enrolled during active disease. The sequence joins TRBV4-3 to TRBJ2-7; the D segment could be TRBD2, given 6 matching bases. The sequenced material came from peripheral blood. In nucleotides, the sequence is TGCGCCAGCAGCCAGCGGGGCACCCCTACCTACGAGCAGTACTTC. It translates as CASSQRGTPTYEQYF.